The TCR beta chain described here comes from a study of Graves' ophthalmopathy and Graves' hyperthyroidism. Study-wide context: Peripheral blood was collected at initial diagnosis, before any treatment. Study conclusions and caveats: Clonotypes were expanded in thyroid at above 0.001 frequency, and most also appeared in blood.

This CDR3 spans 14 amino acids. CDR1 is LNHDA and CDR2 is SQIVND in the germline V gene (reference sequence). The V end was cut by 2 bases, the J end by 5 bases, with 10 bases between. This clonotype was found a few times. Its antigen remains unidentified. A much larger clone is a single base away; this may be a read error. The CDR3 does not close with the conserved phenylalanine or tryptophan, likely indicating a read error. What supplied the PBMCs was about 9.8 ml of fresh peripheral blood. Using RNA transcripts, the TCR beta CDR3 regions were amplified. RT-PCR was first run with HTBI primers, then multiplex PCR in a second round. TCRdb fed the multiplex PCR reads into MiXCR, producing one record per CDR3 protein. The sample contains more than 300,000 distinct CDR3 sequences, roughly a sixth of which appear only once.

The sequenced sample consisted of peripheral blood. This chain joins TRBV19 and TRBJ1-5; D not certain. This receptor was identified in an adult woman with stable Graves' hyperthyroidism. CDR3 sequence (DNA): TGTGCCAGTAGTATAACAAAGGGCGATCAGCCCCAGCATGTT. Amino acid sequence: CASSITKGDQPQHV.